This T cell receptor beta chain was captured in a study of shared clonotypes between healthy human individuals. For the study at large: Aged 18 to 49, the donors were two women and three men.

The assay used deep level. Scientists sequenced DNA from unsorted PBMC on ten immunoSEQ deep assay plates. Some clones are missing from TCRdb's copy, which holds only in-frame ones; the method was immunoSEQ multiplex PCR. The repertoire includes roughly 500,000 clones, roughly 80% of them detected once, and about 13% sits in the top ten. Germline CDR1 reads GTSNPN; CDR2 reads SVGIG (reference sequence). The CDR3 is 11 amino acids. With 3 bases removed from V and 8 bases from J, the gap between germline ends came to 8 bases. Sequencing was performed on PBMCs. The chain couples TRBV30 to TRBJ1-3; D ambiguous. The clonotype originates from a woman aged 40-49 years in good health. Some clones in this sample may be carry-over from other donors' samples. The CDR3 DNA reads as TGTGCCTGGAGGGTTGCGGACACCATATATTTT. Its protein is CAWRVADTIYF. Using reference TRBV30 and TRBJ1-3 for the parts outside the CDR3, the full variable domain is SQTIHQWPATLVQPVGSPLSLECTVEGTSNPNLYWYRQAAGRGLQLLFYSVGIGQISSEVPQNLSASRPQDRQFILSSKKLLLSDSGFYLCAWRVADTIYFGEGSWLTVV.